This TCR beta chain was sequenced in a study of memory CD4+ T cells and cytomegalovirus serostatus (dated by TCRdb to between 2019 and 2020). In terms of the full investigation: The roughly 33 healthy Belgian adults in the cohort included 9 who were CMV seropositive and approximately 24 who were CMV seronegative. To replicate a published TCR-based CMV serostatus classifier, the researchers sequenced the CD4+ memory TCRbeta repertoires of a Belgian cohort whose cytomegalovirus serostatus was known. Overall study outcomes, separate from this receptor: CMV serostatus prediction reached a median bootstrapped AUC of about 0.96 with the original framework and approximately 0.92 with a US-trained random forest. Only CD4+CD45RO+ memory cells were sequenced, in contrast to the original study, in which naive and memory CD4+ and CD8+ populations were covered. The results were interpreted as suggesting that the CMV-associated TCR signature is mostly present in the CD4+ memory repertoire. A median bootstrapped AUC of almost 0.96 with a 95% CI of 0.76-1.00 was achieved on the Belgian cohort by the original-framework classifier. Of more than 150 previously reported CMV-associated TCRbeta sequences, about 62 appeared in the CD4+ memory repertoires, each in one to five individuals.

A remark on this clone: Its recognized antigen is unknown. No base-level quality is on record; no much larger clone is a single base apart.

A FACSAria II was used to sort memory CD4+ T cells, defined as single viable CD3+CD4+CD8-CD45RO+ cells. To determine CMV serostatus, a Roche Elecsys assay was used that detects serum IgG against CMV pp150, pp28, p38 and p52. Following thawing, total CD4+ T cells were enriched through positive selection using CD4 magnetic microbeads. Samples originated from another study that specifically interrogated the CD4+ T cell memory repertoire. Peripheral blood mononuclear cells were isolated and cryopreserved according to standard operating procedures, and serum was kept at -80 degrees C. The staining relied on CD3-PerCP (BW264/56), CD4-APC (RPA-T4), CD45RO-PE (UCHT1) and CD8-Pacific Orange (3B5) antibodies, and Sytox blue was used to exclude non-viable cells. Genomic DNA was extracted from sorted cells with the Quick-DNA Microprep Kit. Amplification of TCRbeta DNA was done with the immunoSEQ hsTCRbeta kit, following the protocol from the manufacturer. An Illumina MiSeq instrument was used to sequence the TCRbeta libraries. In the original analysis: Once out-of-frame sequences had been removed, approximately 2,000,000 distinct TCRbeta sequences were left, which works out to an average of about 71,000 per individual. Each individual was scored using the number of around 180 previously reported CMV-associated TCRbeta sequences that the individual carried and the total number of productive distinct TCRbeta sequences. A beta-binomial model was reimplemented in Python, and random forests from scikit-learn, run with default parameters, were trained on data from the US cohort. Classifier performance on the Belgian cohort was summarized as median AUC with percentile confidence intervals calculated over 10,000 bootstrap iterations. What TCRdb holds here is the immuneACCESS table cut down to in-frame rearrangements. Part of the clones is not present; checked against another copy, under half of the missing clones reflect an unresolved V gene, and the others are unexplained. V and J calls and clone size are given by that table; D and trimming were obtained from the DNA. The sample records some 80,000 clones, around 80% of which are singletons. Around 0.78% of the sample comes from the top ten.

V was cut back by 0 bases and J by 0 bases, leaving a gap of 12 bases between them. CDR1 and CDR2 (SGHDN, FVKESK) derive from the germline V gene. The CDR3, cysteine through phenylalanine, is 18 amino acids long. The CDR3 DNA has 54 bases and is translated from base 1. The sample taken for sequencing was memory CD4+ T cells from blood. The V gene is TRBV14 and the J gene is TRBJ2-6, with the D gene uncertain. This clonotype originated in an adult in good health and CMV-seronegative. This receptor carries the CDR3 CASSQELTANSGANVLTF. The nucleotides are TGTGCCAGCAGCCAAGAGTTAACAGCTAACTCTGGGGCCAACGTCCTGACTTTC.